The 11 T cell receptor beta chains presented below share a single source sample, sequenced in a study of shared clonotypes between healthy human individuals. The table came from immunoSEQ multiplex PCR; TCRdb's copy has only in-frame clones and leaves some out. The sample carries about half a million clones, roughly 80% recorded once. Sequences were obtained from PBMCs. These receptors were taken from a woman aged 40-49 years in good health. Some clones in this sample may be carry-over from other donors' samples.

J is TRBJ2-2 and V is TRBV27; D is undetermined. CDR1 and CDR2 (germline): MNHEY, SMNVEV (reference sequence). V gave up 3 bases and J gave up 8 bases, with 13 bases separating them. This CDR3 spans 14 amino acids. CDR3 sequence (DNA): TGTGCCAGCAGTTTCAGGTTGGGCCTTGGGGAGCTGTTTTTT. Translation: CASSFRLGLGELFF.

The gene calls are TRBV7-9 and TRBJ2-7, with 7 nucleotides matching TRBD2. Germline trimming cut 6 bases from V and 2 bases from J; bases unmatched to any gene: 19. CDR3 length: 18 residues. CDR1 is SEHNR and CDR2 is FQNEAQ in the germline V gene (reference sequence). The CDR3 is CASRPGPLGASGPYEQYF. The CDR3, as DNA: TGTGCCAGCAGACCTGGGCCTCTTGGGGCTAGCGGACCCTACGAGCAGTACTTC.

The chain employs TRBV4-3 and TRBJ2-7, with D tentatively TRBD1 (5 bases). The CDR3 sequence is 15 residues long. The germline V gene encodes CDR1 LGHNA and CDR2 YSLEER. Trimming took off 0 bases at V and 1 base at J, with 10 bases between the two ends. This CDR3 is CASSQDRGRSYEQYF. CDR3 nucleotide sequence: TGCGCCAGCAGCCAAGATAGGGGCCGATCCTACGAGCAGTACTTC.

The rearrangement uses TRBV28 and TRBJ1-2; no clear D. Trimming removed 4 bases from V and 3 bases from J, with 9 bases in between. In germline, CDR1 is MDHEN, CDR2 SYDVKM. The CDR3 runs 13 residues. The CDR3 here is CASSSHVDYGYTF. The DNA of the CDR3 is TGTGCCAGCAGTTCCCATGTGGACTATGGCTACACCTTC.

The chain links TRBV19 to TRBJ2-7; D is perhaps TRBD1 (6 bases). The CDR3 runs to 20 residues. Per the germline V gene, CDR1 is LNHDA and CDR2 is SQIVND (reference sequence). The V gene lost 4 bases and the J gene lost 0 bases, with 28 bases spanning the gap. CDR3 bases: TGTGCCAGTAGTAGCCGCCTACTGGGACAACTCCCTGGGAGCTCCTACGAGCAGTACTTC. This codes for CASSSRLLGQLPGSSYEQYF.

Comments on this clone: This may come from a read error, since a much larger clone is one base off. V usage is TRBV6-1 and J usage is TRBJ1-1; D gene ambiguous. Per germline, CDR1 MNHNS and CDR2 SASEGT. This CDR3 has 15 residues. The CDR3 sequence is CASSEKGDGSTGAFF. CDR3 bases: TGTGCCAGCAGTGAAAAAGGAGACGGGAGCACTGGAGCTTTCTTT.

This chain joins TRBV19 and TRBJ2-2; tentatively, D is TRBD1 or TRBD2 (7 bases each). The length of the CDR3 is 15 residues. CDR1 is LNHDA and CDR2 is SQIVND in the germline V gene (reference sequence). Trimming pared 8 bases from V and 7 bases from J, leaving 20 bases between. Here the CDR3 DNA reads TGTGCCAGTCGAGGGGGCGGGAGCTTTAGCGGGGAGCTGTTTTTT. Its protein product is CASRGGGSFSGELFF.

V is TRBV2 and J is TRBJ1-2; D uncertain. This CDR3 has 14 residues. Between the trimmed V and J ends, which lost 2 bases and 4 bases, there was a span of 11 bases. Germline V CDR1 and CDR2: SNHLY, FYNNEI. The CDR3: CASSEWVGVYGYTF. CDR3 in DNA: TGTGCCAGCAGTGAATGGGTAGGAGTCTATGGCTACACCTTC. Complete variable domain (other parts from reference TRBV2 and TRBJ1-2): EPEVTQTPSHQVTQMGQEVILRCVPISNHLYFYWYRQILGQKVEFLVSFYNNEISEKSEIFDDQFSVERPDGSNFTLKIRSTKLEDSAMYFCASSEWVGVYGYTFGSGTRLTVV.

The CDR3 coding sequence is TGCAGCGTCTTCCCGGGCGCAGATACGCAGTATTTT. Its protein is CSVFPGADTQYF. The chain recombines TRBV29-1 with TRBJ2-3, with no clear D. The ends were cut back, 6 bases at V and 4 bases at J, with 11 bases in the middle. The CDR3 totals 12 residues. Looked up from germline, CDR1 is SQVTM and CDR2 is ANQGSEA.

The chain combines TRBV30 with TRBJ2-7; D possibly corresponds to TRBD2 (5 bases). Looked up from germline, CDR1 is GTSNPN and CDR2 is SVGIG (reference sequence). The V and J ends lost 1 base and 0 bases respectively, with 25 bases between them. The CDR3 spans 19 residues. The CDR3 loop reads CAWSDWLPGTRANSYEQYF. CDR3 nucleotides: TGTGCCTGGAGTGACTGGCTTCCGGGCACGCGGGCAAACTCCTACGAGCAGTACTTC. Full variable domain (outside the CDR3, taken from reference TRBV30 and TRBJ2-7): SQTIHQWPATLVQPVGSPLSLECTVEGTSNPNLYWYRQAAGRGLQLLFYSVGIGQISSEVPQNLSASRPQDRQFILSSKKLLLSDSGFYLCAWSDWLPGTRANSYEQYFGPGTRLTVT.

This chain connects TRBV19 to TRBJ2-7, with 13 nucleotides matching TRBD2. The germline V gene encodes CDR1 LNHDA and CDR2 SQIVND (reference sequence). V dropped 3 bases and J dropped 4; count of bases not matched to a gene: 6. The CDR3 runs to 16 residues. The DNA for the CDR3 is TGTGCCAGTAGTATTGGGGGACTAGCGGGGATATACGAGCAGTACTTC. This gives the protein CASSIGGLAGIYEQYF.